The sequence of this T cell receptor (beta chain) was determined in a study of cytomegalovirus exposure and HLA in healthy donors. This clone was detected once. Germline CDR1 is MNHEY and CDR2 is SMNVEV (reference sequence). The CDR3 is made up of 15 amino acids. Unmatched junction bases numbered 7, after V lost 6 bases and J lost 6 bases. 60 Vbeta and 13 Jbeta primers were used in PCR. The protocol was immunoSEQ multiplex PCR, while the TCRdb copy is restricted to in-frame clones and leaves out a portion. The repertoire holds under 300,000 clones, with 84% as singletons. The gene calls are TRBV27 and TRBJ2-1; TRBD2 aligns across 11 bases. The sample consisted of PBMCs. This TCR derives from a middle-aged woman in good health and CMV-seropositive. CDR3 nucleotides: TGTGCCAGCAGATTAACTAGCGGGAGTGGCAATGAGCAGTTCTTC. This encodes CASRLTSGSGNEQFF.